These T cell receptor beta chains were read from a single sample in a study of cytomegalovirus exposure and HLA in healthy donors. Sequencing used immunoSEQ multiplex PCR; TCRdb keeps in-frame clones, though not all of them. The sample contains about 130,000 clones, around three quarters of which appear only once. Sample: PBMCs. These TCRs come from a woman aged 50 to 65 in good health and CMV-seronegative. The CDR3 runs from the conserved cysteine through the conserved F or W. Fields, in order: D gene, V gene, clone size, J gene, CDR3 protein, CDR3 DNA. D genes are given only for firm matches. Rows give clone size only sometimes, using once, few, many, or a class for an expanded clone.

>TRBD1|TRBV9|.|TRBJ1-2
CASSVLVQGPINYGYTF
TGTGCCAGCAGCGTACTTGTACAGGGGCCCATTAACTATGGCTACACCTTC
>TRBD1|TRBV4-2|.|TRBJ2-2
CASSQAGTGYTGELFF
TGTGCCAGCAGCCAAGCCGGGACAGGGTACACCGGGGAGCTGTTTTTT
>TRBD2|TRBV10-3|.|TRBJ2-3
CAISEETSGGDTQYF
TGTGCCATCAGTGAGGAAACTAGCGGTGGGGATACGCAGTATTTT
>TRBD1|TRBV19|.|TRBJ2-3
CASTPGTGSSTDTQYF
TGTGCCAGTACCCCCGGGACAGGGTCTAGCACAGATACGCAGTATTTT
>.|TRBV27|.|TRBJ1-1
CASSLGPWDGQGGAFF
TGTGCCAGCAGTTTAGGCCCATGGGACGGCCAAGGGGGAGCTTTCTTT
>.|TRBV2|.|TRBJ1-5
CASSEAGGGQPQNF
TGTGCCAGCAGTGAAGCAGGGGGGGGGCAGCCCCAGAATTTT
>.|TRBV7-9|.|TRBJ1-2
CASSPIGAMAGYTF
TGTGCCAGCAGCCCGATAGGGGCGATGGCTGGCTACACCTTC
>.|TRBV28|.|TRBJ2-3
CATLGGATQYF
TGTGCCACCCTTGGGGGGGCAACGCAGTATTTT
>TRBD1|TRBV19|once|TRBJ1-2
CASSNAGGLNYGYTF
TGTGCCAGTAGTAATGCAGGGGGCCTGAACTATGGCTACACCTTC
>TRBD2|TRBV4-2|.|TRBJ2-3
CASSRNRLVASGRSSTDTQYF
TGTGCCAGCAGCCGCAATCGCCTTGTTGCTAGCGGGAGGTCCAGCACAGATACGCAGTATTTT
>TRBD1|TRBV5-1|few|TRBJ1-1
CASSFGDSRNTEAFF
TGCGCCAGCAGCTTCGGGGACAGCCGGAACACTGAAGCTTTCTTT
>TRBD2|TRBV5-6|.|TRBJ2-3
CASSPFVGSGFTDTQYF
TGTGCCAGCAGCCCATTTGTTGGTAGCGGGTTCACAGATACGCAGTATTTT
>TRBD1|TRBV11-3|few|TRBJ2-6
CASRPGTASTGANVLTF
TGTGCCAGCAGGCCCGGGACAGCCTCAACTGGGGCCAACGTCCTGACTTTC
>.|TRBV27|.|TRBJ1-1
CASSFGLPGGRNTEAFF
TGTGCCAGCAGTTTTGGGCTCCCGGGAGGGAGGAACACTGAAGCTTTCTTT
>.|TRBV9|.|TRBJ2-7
CASSVMGAGDEQYF
TGTGCCAGCAGCGTAATGGGGGCGGGGGACGAGCAGTACTTC
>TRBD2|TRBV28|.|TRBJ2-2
CASSLGGGTGELFF
TGTGCCAGCAGTTTGGGGGGGGGCACCGGGGAGCTGTTTTTT
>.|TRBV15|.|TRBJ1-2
CATSRDRGAGGYTF
TGTGCCACCAGCAGAGATCGGGGGGCGGGTGGCTACACCTTC
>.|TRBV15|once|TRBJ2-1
CATSSPFSGTTNEQFF
TGTGCCACCAGCAGTCCTTTTTCCGGGACAACAAATGAGCAGTTCTTC
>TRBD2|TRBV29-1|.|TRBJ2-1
CSAKGTSGRWGYNEQFF
TGCAGCGCTAAAGGGACTAGCGGGAGATGGGGCTACAATGAGCAGTTCTTC
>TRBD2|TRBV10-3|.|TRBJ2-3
CAISVGLASLTGADTQYF
TGTGCCATCAGTGTAGGACTAGCGTCTCTTACTGGAGCAGATACGCAGTATTTT
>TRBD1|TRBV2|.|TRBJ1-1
CASRATGGGNTEAFF
TGTGCCAGCAGGGCTACAGGGGGGGGGAACACTGAAGCTTTCTTT
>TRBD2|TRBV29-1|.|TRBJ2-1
CSVEQTSGREQFF
TGCAGCGTTGAGCAGACTAGCGGGAGGGAGCAGTTCTTC
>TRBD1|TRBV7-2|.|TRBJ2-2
CASSPGTGEFTGELFF
TGTGCCAGCAGCCCAGGGACAGGGGAGTTTACCGGGGAGCTGTTTTTT
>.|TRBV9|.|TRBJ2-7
CASSPDGGSPYEQYF
TGTGCCAGCAGCCCAGACGGCGGATCCCCCTACGAGCAGTACTTC
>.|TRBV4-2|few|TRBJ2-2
CASSQDAGRGNTGELFF
TGTGCCAGCAGCCAAGACGCGGGAAGGGGGAACACCGGGGAGCTGTTTTTT
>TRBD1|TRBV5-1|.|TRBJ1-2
CASWTGGEVHYGYTF
TGCGCCAGCTGGACAGGGGGAGAGGTTCACTATGGCTACACCTTC
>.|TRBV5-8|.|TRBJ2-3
CASSLQGGRADTQYF
TGTGCCAGCAGCTTGCAGGGGGGACGAGCAGATACGCAGTATTTT
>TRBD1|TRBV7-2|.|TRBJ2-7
CASSFRLGDRAREQYF
TGTGCCAGCAGCTTTAGGCTGGGGGACAGGGCAAGGGAGCAGTACTTC
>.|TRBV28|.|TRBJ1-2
CASTDYAGYTF
TGTGCCAGCACCGATTATGCGGGCTACACCTTC
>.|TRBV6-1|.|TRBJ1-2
CASSKTGRYGYTF
TGTGCCAGCAGCAAGACAGGAAGGTATGGCTACACCTTC
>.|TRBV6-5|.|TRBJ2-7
CASRRSYEQYF
TGTGCCAGCCGTCGGAGCTACGAGCAGTACTTC
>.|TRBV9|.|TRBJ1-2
CASSVVGSSYGYTF
TGTGCCAGCAGCGTAGTGGGCAGCTCATATGGCTACACCTTC
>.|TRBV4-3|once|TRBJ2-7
CASSQDAVQGYEQYF
TGCGCCAGCAGCCAAGATGCGGTTCAGGGGTACGAGCAGTACTTC
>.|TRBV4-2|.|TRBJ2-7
CASSQDGTRVLAYEQYF
TGTGCCAGCAGCCAAGATGGAACTCGGGTCCTGGCCTACGAGCAGTACTTC
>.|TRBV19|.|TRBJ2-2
CASKNRGELFF
TGTGCCAGTAAAAACAGGGGGGAGCTGTTTTTT
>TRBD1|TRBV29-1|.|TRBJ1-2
CSVEPTGDFDYTF
TGCAGCGTTGAACCGACAGGGGATTTCGACTACACCTTC
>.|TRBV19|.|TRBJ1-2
CASSIRTGSGGYTF
TGTGCCAGTAGTATAAGAACAGGGTCGGGAGGCTACACCTTC
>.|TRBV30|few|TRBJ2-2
CAWTAEGELFF
TGTGCCTGGACCGCTGAGGGGGAGCTGTTTTTT
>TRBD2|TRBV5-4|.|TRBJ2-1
CASTGAGGWSYNEQFF
TGTGCCAGCACCGGAGCGGGAGGTTGGTCCTACAATGAGCAGTTCTTC
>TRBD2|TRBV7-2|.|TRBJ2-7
CASSPPGLALEQYF
TGTGCCAGCAGCCCTCCGGGACTAGCGCTTGAGCAGTACTTC
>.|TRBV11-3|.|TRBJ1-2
CASSLILEQGVKYGYTF
TGTGCCAGCAGCTTAATTCTTGAGCAGGGCGTAAAGTATGGCTACACCTTC
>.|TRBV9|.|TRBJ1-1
CASSVTAGAWGNTEAFF
TGTGCCAGCAGCGTAACAGCAGGGGCTTGGGGGAACACTGAAGCTTTCTTT
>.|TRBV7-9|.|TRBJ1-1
CVSSLEQGEAFF
TGTGTCAGCAGCTTAGAACAGGGAGAAGCTTTCTTT
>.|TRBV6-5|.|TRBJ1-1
CASSLNGNTEAFF
TGTGCCAGCAGTCTTAACGGGAACACTGAAGCTTTCTTT
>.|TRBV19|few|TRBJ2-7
CASSTDKGFYEQYF
TGTGCCAGTAGTACGGACAAGGGTTTCTACGAGCAGTACTTC
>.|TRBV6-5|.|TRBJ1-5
CASSYSSGAGQPQHF
TGTGCCAGCAGTTACTCGTCAGGGGCCGGTCAGCCCCAGCATTTT
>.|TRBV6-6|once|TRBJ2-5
CASSWRQGGETQYF
TGTGCCAGCAGCTGGAGACAGGGAGGCGAGACCCAGTACTTC
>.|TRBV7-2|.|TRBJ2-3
CASSTSPSAANTQYF
TGTGCCAGCAGCACTTCACCTAGCGCCGCCAATACGCAGTATTTT
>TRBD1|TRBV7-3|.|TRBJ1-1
CASSSDRERDTEAFF
TGTGCCAGCAGCTCCGACAGGGAAAGGGACACTGAAGCTTTCTTT
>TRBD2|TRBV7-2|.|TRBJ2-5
CASSPPGGRGETQYF
TGTGCCAGCAGCCCTCCGGGGGGGCGGGGAGAGACCCAGTACTTC
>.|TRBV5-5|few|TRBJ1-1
CASSRKGVNTEAFF
TGTGCCAGCAGCAGAAAGGGGGTGAACACTGAAGCTTTCTTT
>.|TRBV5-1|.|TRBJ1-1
CASSPRDTKDLGAFF
TGCGCCAGCAGCCCCCGGGACACCAAGGATCTTGGAGCTTTCTTT